The source of this TCR beta chain is a study of blood T cell repertoires in COVID-19. For the study at large: COVID-19 samples, acute and convalescent, were from the United States, Italy and Spain. PBMCs, B-cell-depleted T cells, or T cells provided the cDNA or gDNA that made up the material.

As handled by the study authors: Amplification of reference gene primers was used by the study to estimate nucleated cell counts. Generated by immunoSEQ multiplex PCR, the TCRdb table keeps only in-frame clones and is missing some. V and J calls and clone size are as listed in that table; D and trimming were resolved from the DNA. There are approximately 72,000 clones in the sample; more than 75% occur only once, and less than 15% lies in the top ten. The CDR3 has 11 amino acids. Trimming took 7 bases from V and 6 from J, leaving 6 bases between them. This chain joins TRBV12-3 or TRBV12-4 and TRBJ2-2; D ambiguous. The specimen sequenced was peripheral blood. The sequence came from a woman aged 55-70 years with acute or convalescent COVID-19. In nucleotides, the CDR3 is TGTGCCAGCACCTCTGCCGGGGAGCTGTTTTTT. Protein sequence: CASTSAGELFF.